This is a list of T cell receptor beta chains from one sample in a study of regulatory T cells. The table came from immunoSEQ multiplex PCR; TCRdb's copy has only in-frame clones and leaves some out. Here the sample spans about 6,100 clones, around 80% being singletons. Sample: CD8+ T cells sorted from blood. The receptors come from a child under 18 with CD3G deficiency. Each CDR3 is given with its conserved first and last residue. Each record gives: CDR3 protein, CDR3 DNA, V gene, D gene, J gene, CDR3 length, clone size. The D gene is left open where the match is weak. Size is stated for part of the rows, as once, few or many counts, or as a class when the clone is expanded.

CASSFRRYPNTGELFF	TGTGCCAGCAGTTTTCGGAGGTATCCGAACACCGGGGAGCTGTTTTTT	TRBV28	NA	TRBJ2-2	16	NA
CASSPQGEGASSMSYTF	TGTGCCAGCAGTCCTCAGGGGGAGGGGGCAAGTTCTATGAGCTACACCTTC	TRBV28	TRBD1	TRBJ1-2	17	NA
CASSSSRDGGYNSPLHF	TGTGCCAGCAGTTCATCCCGGGACGGTGGATATAATTCACCCCTCCACTTT	TRBV28	NA	TRBJ1-6	17	NA
CASSFQARAGGAYEQYF	TGTGCCAGCAGCTTCCAAGCGCGAGCGGGGGGGGCATACGAGCAGTACTTC	TRBV7-8	TRBD2	TRBJ2-7	17	few
CASSEGYNEQFF	TGTGCCAGCAGTGAAGGTTACAATGAGCAGTTCTTC	TRBV6-1	NA	TRBJ2-1	12	NA
CASSSTLAGTSTDTQYF	TGTGCCAGCAGCTCCACATTAGCGGGAACTAGCACAGATACGCAGTATTTT	TRBV7-9	TRBD2	TRBJ2-3	17	NA
CASSSYRASGRADGELFF	TGTGCCAGCAGCTCGTATCGGGCTAGCGGGAGGGCCGACGGGGAGCTGTTTTTT	TRBV7-9	TRBD2	TRBJ2-2	18	NA
CASSMSPGVVSGANVLTF	TGTGCCAGTAGTATGTCGCCAGGGGTAGTCTCTGGGGCCAACGTCCTGACTTTC	TRBV19	NA	TRBJ2-6	18	NA
CASSERGYNTEAFF	TGTGCCAGCAGTGAGAGGGGCTACAACACTGAAGCTTTCTTT	TRBV6-1	NA	TRBJ1-1	14	NA
CASSSWKLAGMPYNEQFF	TGTGCCAGCAGTTCATGGAAACTAGCGGGGATGCCTTACAATGAGCAGTTCTTC	TRBV28	TRBD2	TRBJ2-1	18	NA
CASSLTGSHEAFF	TGTGCCAGCAGCTTGACCGGGTCCCATGAAGCTTTCTTT	TRBV7-9	NA	TRBJ1-1	13	NA
CASSPEPNTEAFF	TGCGCCAGCAGCCCTGAACCTAACACTGAAGCTTTCTTT	TRBV4-1	NA	TRBJ1-1	13	NA
CASSLVSGTYNEQFF	TGTGCCAGCAGCTTGGTTAGCGGGACCTACAATGAGCAGTTCTTC	TRBV7-9	TRBD2	TRBJ2-1	15	NA
CASSWTVNTEAFF	TGCGCCAGCAGCTGGACAGTGAACACTGAAGCTTTCTTT	TRBV5-1	NA	TRBJ1-1	13	NA
CASSPLTHSYEQYF	TGTGCCAGCAGCCCATTGACACATTCCTACGAGCAGTACTTC	TRBV28	NA	TRBJ2-7	14	few
CASRMGQSYEQYF	TGTGCCAGCAGGATGGGACAGTCCTACGAGCAGTACTTC	TRBV6-1	TRBD1	TRBJ2-7	13	NA
CASSLTSNQPQHF	TGTGCCAGCAGTTTAACGAGCAATCAGCCCCAGCATTTT	TRBV27	NA	TRBJ1-5	13	NA